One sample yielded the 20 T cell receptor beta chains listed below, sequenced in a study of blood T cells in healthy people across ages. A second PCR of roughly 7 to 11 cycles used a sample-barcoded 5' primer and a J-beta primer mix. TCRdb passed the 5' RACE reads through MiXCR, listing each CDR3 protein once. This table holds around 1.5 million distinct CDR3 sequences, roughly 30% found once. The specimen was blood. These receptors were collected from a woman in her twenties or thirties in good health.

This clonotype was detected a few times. CDR3 in DNA: TGTGCCAGCAGCTTAGCAGAGCGGGGGACCAAAGGGGGTGTCACAGATACGCAGTATTTT. As protein: CASSLAERGTKGGVTDTQYF. This rearrangement joins TRBV11-2 to TRBJ2-3, with 8 bases matching TRBD2. This CDR3 has 20 amino acids. V dropped 1 base and J dropped 2; count of bases not matched to a gene: 17. Germline loops: CDR1 SGHAT, CDR2 FQNNGV.

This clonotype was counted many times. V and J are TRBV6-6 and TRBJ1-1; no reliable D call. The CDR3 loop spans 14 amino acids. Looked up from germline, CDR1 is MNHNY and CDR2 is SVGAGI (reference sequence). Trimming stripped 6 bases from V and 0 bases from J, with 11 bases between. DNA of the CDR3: TGTGCCAGCAGAGAGAAGGGTCTGAACACTGAAGCTTTCTTT. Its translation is CASREKGLNTEAFF.

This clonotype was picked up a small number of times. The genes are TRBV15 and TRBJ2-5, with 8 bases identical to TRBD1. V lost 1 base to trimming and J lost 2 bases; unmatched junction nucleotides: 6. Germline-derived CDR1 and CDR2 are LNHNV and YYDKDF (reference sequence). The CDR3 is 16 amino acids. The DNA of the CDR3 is TGTGCCACCAGCAGAGGCCCGACAGGGGTACAAGAGACCCAGTACTTC. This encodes CATSRGPTGVQETQYF.

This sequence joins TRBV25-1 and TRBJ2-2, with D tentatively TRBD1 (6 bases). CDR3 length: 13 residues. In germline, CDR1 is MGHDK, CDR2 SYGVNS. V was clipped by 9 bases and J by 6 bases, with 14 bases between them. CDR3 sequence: CASAQGFPGELFF. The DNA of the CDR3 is TGTGCCAGTGCACAGGGATTCCCCGGGGAGCTGTTTTTT.

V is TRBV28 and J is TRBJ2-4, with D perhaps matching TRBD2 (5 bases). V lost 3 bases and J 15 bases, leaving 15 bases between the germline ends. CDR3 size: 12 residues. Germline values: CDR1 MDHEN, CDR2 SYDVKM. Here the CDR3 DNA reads TGTGCCAGCAGTTTCTTCGGAGGTCTTAGGTACTTC. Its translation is CASSFFGGLRYF.

The CDR3 here is CASSLLRGKQYF. For the CDR3, the DNA is TGTGCCAGCAGTCTTCTCAGGGGGAAGCAGTACTTC. The genes are TRBV2 and TRBJ2-7; 7 nucleotides agree with TRBD1. CDR1 and CDR2 (germline): SNHLY, FYNNEI. The junction had 6 bases not matched to a gene; V was cut back by 5 bases and J by 8 bases. The CDR3 is 12 amino acids.

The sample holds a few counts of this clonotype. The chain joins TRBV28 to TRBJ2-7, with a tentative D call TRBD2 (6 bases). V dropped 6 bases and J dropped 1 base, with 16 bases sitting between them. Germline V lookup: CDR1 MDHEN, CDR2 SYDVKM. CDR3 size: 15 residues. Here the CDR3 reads CASSIIHGTSYEQYF. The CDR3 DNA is TGTGCCAGCAGCATCATACACGGGACTTCCTACGAGCAGTACTTC.

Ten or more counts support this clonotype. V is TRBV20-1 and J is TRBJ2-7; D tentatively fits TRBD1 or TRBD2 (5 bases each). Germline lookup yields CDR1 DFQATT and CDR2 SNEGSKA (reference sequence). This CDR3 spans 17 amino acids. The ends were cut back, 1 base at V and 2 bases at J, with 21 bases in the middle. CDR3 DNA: TGCAGTGCTAGAGGAGAGGTCGGGACCCAGACCACCTACGAGCAGTACTTC. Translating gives CSARGEVGTQTTYEQYF.

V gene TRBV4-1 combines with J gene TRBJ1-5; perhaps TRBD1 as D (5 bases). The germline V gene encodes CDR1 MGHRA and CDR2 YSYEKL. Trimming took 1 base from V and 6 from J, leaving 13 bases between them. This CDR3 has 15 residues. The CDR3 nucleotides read TGCGCCAGCAGCCAAGTCGGGGCGGGTGTTCAGCCCCAGCATTTT. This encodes CASSQVGAGVQPQHF.

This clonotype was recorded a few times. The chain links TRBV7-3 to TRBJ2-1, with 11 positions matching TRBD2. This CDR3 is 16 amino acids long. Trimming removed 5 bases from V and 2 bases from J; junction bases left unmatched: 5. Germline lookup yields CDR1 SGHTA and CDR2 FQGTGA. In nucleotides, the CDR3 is TGTGCCAGCAGCCACCAGGGACTAGCGGCCTACAATGAGCAGTTCTTC. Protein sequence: CASSHQGLAAYNEQFF.

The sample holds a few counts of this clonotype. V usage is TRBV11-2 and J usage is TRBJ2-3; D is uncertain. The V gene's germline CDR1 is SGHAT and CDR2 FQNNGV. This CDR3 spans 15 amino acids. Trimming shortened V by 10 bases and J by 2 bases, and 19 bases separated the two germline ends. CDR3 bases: TGTGCCATGGTCAAGAGAAAGGATTCCACAGATACGCAGTATTTT. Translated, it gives CAMVKRKDSTDTQYF. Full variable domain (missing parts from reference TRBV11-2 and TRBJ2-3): EAGVAQSPRYKIIEKRQSVAFWCNPISGHATLYWYQQILGQGPKLLIQFQNNGVVDDSQLPKDRFSAERLKGVDSTLKIQPAKLEDSAVYLCAMVKRKDSTDTQYFGPGTRLTVL.

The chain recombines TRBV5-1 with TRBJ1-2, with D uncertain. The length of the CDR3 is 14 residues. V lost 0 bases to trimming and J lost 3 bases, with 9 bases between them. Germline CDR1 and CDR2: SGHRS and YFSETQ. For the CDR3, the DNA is TGCGCCAGCAGCTTGGGTAACCCCGACTATGGCTACACCTTC. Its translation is CASSLGNPDYGYTF.

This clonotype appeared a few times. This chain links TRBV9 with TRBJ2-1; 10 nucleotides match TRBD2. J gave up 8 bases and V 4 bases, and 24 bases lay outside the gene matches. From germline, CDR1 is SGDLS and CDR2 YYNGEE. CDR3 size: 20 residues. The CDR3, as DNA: TGTGCCAGCAGCCCCAGGTTTGGAGCGGGAGGGCCTCAGGTTAGCGATGAGCAGTTCTTC. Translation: CASSPRFGAGGPQVSDEQFF. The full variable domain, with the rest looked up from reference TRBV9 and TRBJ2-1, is DSGVTQTPKHLITATGQRVTLRCSPRSGDLSVYWYQQSLDQGLQFLIQYYNGEERAKGNILERFSAQQFPDLHSELNLSSLELGDSALYFCASSPRFGAGGPQVSDEQFFGPGTRLTVL.

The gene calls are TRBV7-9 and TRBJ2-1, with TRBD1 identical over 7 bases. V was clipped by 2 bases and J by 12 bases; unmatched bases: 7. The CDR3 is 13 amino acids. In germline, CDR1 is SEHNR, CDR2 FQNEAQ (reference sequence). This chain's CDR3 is CASSLIEGARQFF. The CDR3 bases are TGTGCCAGCAGCTTAATAGAGGGGGCTCGGCAGTTCTTC.

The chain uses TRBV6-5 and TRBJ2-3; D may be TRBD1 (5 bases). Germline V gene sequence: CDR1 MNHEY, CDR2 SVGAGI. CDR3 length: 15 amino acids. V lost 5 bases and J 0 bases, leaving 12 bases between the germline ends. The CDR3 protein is CASSPGHSSTDTQYF. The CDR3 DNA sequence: TGTGCCAGCAGTCCCGGACACAGCAGCACAGATACGCAGTATTTT.

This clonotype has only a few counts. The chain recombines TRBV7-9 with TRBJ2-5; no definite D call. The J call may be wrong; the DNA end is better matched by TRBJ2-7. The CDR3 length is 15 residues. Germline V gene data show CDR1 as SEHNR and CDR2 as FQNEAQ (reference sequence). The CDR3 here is CASSSRRRADYEQYF. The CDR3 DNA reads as TGTGCCAGCAGCTCCAGACGGAGAGCCGATTACGAGCAGTACTTC.

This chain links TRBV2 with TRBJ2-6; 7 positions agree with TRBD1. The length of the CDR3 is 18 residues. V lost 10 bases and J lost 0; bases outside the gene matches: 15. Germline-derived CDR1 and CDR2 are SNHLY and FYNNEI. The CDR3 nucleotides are TGTGCCATCAAAGCTTGGACAGGTCGTACCTCTGGGGCCAACGTCCTGACTTTC. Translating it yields CAIKAWTGRTSGANVLTF.

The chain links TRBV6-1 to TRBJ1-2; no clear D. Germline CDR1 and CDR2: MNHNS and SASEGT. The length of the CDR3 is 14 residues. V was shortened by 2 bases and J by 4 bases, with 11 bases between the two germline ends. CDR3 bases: TGTGCCAGCAGTGAAATCGGCAGACGCTATGGCTACACCTTC. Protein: CASSEIGRRYGYTF.

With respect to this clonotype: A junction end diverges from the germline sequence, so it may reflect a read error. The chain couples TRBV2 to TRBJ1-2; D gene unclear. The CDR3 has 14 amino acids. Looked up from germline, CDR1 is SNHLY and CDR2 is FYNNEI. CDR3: CAGRPLADNYGYTF. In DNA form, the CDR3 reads TGTGCCGGCAGACCGCTTGCAGATAACTATGGCTACACCTTC.

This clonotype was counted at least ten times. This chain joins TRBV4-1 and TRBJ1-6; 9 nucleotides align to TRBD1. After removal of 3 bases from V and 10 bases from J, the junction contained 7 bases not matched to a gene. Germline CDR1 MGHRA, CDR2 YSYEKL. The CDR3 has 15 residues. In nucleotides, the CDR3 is TGCGCCAGCAGCCACCTGGGACAGGGAGGCTCACCCCTCCACTTT. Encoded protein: CASSHLGQGGSPLHF.